Below, 15 T cell receptor beta chains from the same sample are listed, as sequenced in a study of regulatory T cells in long-lasting Graves disease. Time point: persistent/refractory GD, antithyroid drugs over 5 years with positive TRAb. PBMC RNA was the source of the TCR library. Arm-PCR with iRepertoire HTBI primers amplified the CDR3 regions for these TCR beta libraries. TCRdb ran MiXCR on the multiplex PCR reads and lists one entry per CDR3 protein. The sample records 400,000 to 500,000 distinct CDR3 sequences, under 25% being singletons. The sequenced sample was peripheral blood mononuclear cells (PBMCs), obtained when the disease was refractory, from a patient treated with antithyroid drugs. These receptors originate from a female donor with Graves disease.

The J gene is TRBJ1-2, the V gene TRBV5-6; a possible D gene is TRBD1 (6 bases). Germline loops: CDR1 SGHDT, CDR2 YYEEEE. Trimming took off 0 bases at V and 5 bases at J, with 11 bases between the two ends. CDR3 length equals 14 residues. CDR3 sequence: CASSLDRTVYGYTF. The CDR3 DNA sequence: TGTGCCAGCAGCTTGGATCGGACAGTTTATGGCTACACCTTC.

This chain uses TRBV7-8 with TRBJ2-3; D is ambiguous. The CDR3 spans 14 residues. Trimming shortened V by 2 bases and J by 0 bases, and 6 bases separated the two germline ends. Germline CDR1 and CDR2: SGHVS and FQNEAQ. The CDR3 reads CASSLLLSTDTQYF. Written as DNA, the CDR3 is TGTGCCAGCAGCTTACTCCTTAGCACAGATACGCAGTATTTT.

Written as DNA, the CDR3 is TGTGCCATCAGTGACGGAGGACTCTCCTACGAGCAGTACTTC. This codes for CAISDGGLSYEQYF. The chain carries TRBV10-3 and TRBJ2-7; perhaps TRBD2 as D (5 bases). Trimming pared 3 bases from V and 0 bases from J, leaving 9 bases between. Germline assignment: CDR1 ENHRY and CDR2 SYGVKD. The CDR3 totals 14 residues.

This clonotype was seen more than once but under ten times. The chain uses TRBV7-9 and TRBJ2-7; no definite D call. V shed 5 bases and J shed 5 bases, with 13 bases lying between them. Per germline, CDR1 SEHNR and CDR2 FQNEAQ (reference sequence). CDR3 size: 13 residues. DNA for the CDR3: TGTGCCAGCAGCGGGCCAAGCGATAACGAGCAGTACTTC. Residues: CASSGPSDNEQYF.

This clonotype was picked up many times. This rearrangement joins TRBV24-1 to TRBJ2-5, with D perhaps TRBD1 (5 bases). Per the germline V gene, CDR1 is KGHDR and CDR2 is SFDVKD. This CDR3 is built from 14 residues. Trimming removed 2 bases from V and 1 base from J, with 7 bases in between. CDR3 in amino acids: CATSDWGSQETQYF. CDR3 sequence (DNA): TGTGCCACCAGTGATTGGGGCAGCCAAGAGACCCAGTACTTC.

Ten or more counts support this clonotype. J is TRBJ2-7 and V is TRBV6-1; 11 bases agree with TRBD2. The CDR3 is 15 amino acids. Germline values: CDR1 MNHNS, CDR2 SASEGT. V was pared by 6 bases and J by 0 bases, with 4 bases of the junction left unmatched. The CDR3 spells CASRTGTSGSYEQYF. The CDR3 region has the DNA TGTGCCAGCAGAACCGGGACTAGCGGCTCCTACGAGCAGTACTTC.

This chain joins TRBV6-1 and TRBJ2-7, with TRBD2 matching 9 bases. V lost 8 bases, J lost 4 bases, and 6 bases stayed unmatched. Germline V CDR1 and CDR2: MNHNS, SASEGT. The CDR3 runs to 13 residues. The CDR3 loop is CASLSGSGYEQYF. The CDR3 nucleotides are TGTGCCAGCCTTAGCGGGAGCGGTTACGAGCAGTACTTC.

This clonotype was counted at least ten times. The chain employs TRBV28 and TRBJ2-7, with D hard to call. There are 13 residues in the CDR3. From germline, CDR1 is MDHEN and CDR2 SYDVKM. V was trimmed by 3 bases and J by 1 base, leaving 7 bases between them. This CDR3 is CASSFGRSYEQYF. The DNA of the CDR3 is TGTGCCAGCAGTTTCGGCAGATCCTACGAGCAGTACTTC.

This clonotype occurred many times. The CDR3: CATGQYTEAFF. The CDR3 bases are TGTGCCACCGGACAGTACACTGAAGCTTTCTTT. V and J are TRBV6-1 and TRBJ1-1; tentatively, D is TRBD1 (6 bases). CDR3 length equals 11 residues. V was pared by 10 bases and J by 3 bases, with 9 bases between. Germline lookup yields CDR1 MNHNS and CDR2 SASEGT.

This clonotype showed up many times. The chain employs TRBV7-2 and TRBJ2-4; 7 bases map to TRBD2. This CDR3 contains 17 residues. V dropped 2 bases and J dropped 0; count of bases not matched to a gene: 7. CDR1 and CDR2 (germline): SGHTA, FQGNSA. The CDR3 region has the DNA TGTGCCAGCAGCTTACGTACTAGCGTATTAGCCAAAAACATTCAGTACTTC. It yields the protein CASSLRTSVLAKNIQYF.

This clonotype has ten or more counts. The rearrangement links TRBV20-1 to TRBJ2-7; 11 bases agree with TRBD2. CDR1 DFQATT and CDR2 SNEGSKA come from the germline V gene (reference sequence). There are 15 residues in the CDR3. V was pared by 5 bases and J by 4 bases, with 10 bases of the junction left unmatched. This CDR3 is CSAYFGLAGGYEQYF. CDR3 coding DNA: TGCAGTGCTTATTTCGGACTAGCGGGTGGGTACGAGCAGTACTTC.

This clonotype was found a few times. The chain employs TRBV18 and TRBJ1-1, with D perhaps TRBD1 (5 bases). The CDR3 extends over 13 amino acids. V lost 6 bases to trimming and J lost 10 bases, with 18 bases between them. Germline CDR1 is KGHSH and CDR2 is LQKENI. The CDR3 protein is CASSPGQNPLAFF. CDR3 sequence (DNA): TGTGCCAGCTCGCCGGGGCAGAACCCACTAGCTTTCTTT.

The CDR3 loop reads CASSLLGDTQYF. The CDR3 DNA is TGTGCCAGCAGTTTACTAGGGGATACGCAGTATTTT. V is TRBV27 and J is TRBJ2-3, with D hard to call. The V gene's germline CDR1 is MNHEY and CDR2 SMNVEV (reference sequence). The V gene lost 2 bases and the J gene lost 6 bases, with 6 bases spanning the gap. The CDR3 is 12 residues long.

Ten or more counts support this clonotype. The CDR3 protein is CASSLGVGPSYEQYF. The CDR3 DNA follows: TGTGCCAGCAGCTTAGGCGTGGGCCCTTCCTACGAGCAGTACTTC. J is TRBJ2-7 and V is TRBV7-3; D remains ambiguous. Per germline, CDR1 SGHTA and CDR2 FQGTGA. The CDR3 is 15 residues long. With 2 bases removed from V and 1 base from J, the gap between germline ends came to 12 bases.

The chain links TRBV5-1 to TRBJ2-7, with D maybe TRBD1 (6 bases). Germline V gene lookup returns CDR1 SGHRS and CDR2 YFSETQ. The CDR3 runs 13 residues. Deletions cut 4 bases from V and 5 bases from J, with 13 bases between. The chain's CDR3 is CASSPYRQDEQYF. The DNA for the CDR3 is TGCGCCAGCAGCCCCTATCGACAGGACGAGCAGTACTTC.